This T cell receptor beta chain was profiled in a study of cytomegalovirus exposure and HLA in healthy donors. Study information: Inside one of the first data releases sat roughly 80 million unique TCRs taken from HLA-typed donors. General study points: A later analysis reportedly found that, within productive TCRs, an Asian-associated ancestry cluster had fewer N-insertions than the mean observed across the roughly 700 donors. Owing to their indistinguishability, certain V segments, notably TRBV6-2 and TRBV6-3, were excluded. The classifier reportedly diagnosed cytomegalovirus status with high sensitivity and specificity.

From germline, CDR1 is WSHSY and CDR2 SAAADI. The V and J ends lost 2 bases and 2 bases respectively, with 13 bases between them. The CDR3 runs to 15 residues. PCR involved 60 Vbeta and 13 Jbeta primers. Assay used: immunoSEQ multiplex PCR; TCRdb lists only in-frame clones, some missing. Of more than 80,000 clones in the sample, 65% to 80% are singletons; the top ten hold roughly 3%. This clone was counted only a few times. Its target is not known. The rearrangement joins TRBV10-2 to TRBJ2-7, with D perhaps TRBD1 (6 bases). The clonotype originates from a female donor in good health and CMV-seropositive. Sequenced material: PBMCs. The CDR3 sequence is CASSEPRTVTYEQYF. The CDR3 coding sequence is TGCGCCAGCAGTGAGCCGAGGACAGTCACCTACGAGCAGTACTTC.